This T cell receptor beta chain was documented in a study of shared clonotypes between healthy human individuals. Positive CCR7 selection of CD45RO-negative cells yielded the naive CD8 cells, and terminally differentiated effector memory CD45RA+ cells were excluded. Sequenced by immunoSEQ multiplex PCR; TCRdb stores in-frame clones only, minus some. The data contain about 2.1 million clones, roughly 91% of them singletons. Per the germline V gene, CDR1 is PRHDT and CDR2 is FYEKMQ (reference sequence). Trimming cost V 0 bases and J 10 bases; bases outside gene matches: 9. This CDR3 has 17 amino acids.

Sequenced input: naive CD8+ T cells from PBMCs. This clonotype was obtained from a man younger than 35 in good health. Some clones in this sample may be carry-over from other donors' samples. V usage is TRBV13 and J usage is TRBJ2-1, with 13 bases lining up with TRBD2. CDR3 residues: CASSLGLAGGPREEQFF. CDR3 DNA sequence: TGTGCCAGCAGCTTAGGACTAGCGGGAGGGCCAAGGGAGGAGCAGTTCTTC.